This entry is about one T cell receptor beta chain. Its antigen remains unidentified. No base-level quality is on record; no much larger clone is a single base apart. This sample is part of a study of regulatory T cells in long-lasting Graves disease (dated by TCRdb to the early 2020s). In the study overall: In the newly diagnosed Graves' disease group, patients had been taking antithyroid drugs for less than 3 months. The study was registered as a clinical trial and conducted in China. Peripheral blood TCR sequencing and RNA sequencing compared persistent Graves' disease patients with newly diagnosed Graves' disease patients. A total of roughly 35 samples underwent TCR sequencing: around 13 from persistent and approximately 20 from newly diagnosed Graves' disease patients.

This specimen's time point label, interpreted: newly diagnosed GD, antithyroid drugs for less than 3 months. For both TCR sequencing and RNA sequencing, RNA was extracted from PBMCs using TRIzol. The diagnosis of Graves' disease followed American Thyroid Association guidelines. Recruitment of patients was carried out at an endocrinology department in Xi'an, China. From each patient, around 9 milliliters of peripheral blood was collected into an EDTA anticoagulant tube. Ficoll Paque Plus density gradient separation was used to isolate PBMCs, and no additional T cell sorting was done. An Agilent 2100 Bioanalyzer and agarose gel were used to check RNA quality, while a NanoDrop 2000 measured RNA concentration. Findings and caveats that apply to the study as a whole: Persistent Graves' disease patients showed lower TCR Shannon entropy and fewer highly expanded clones than newly diagnosed patients, suggesting clonal expansion. Because the primary lesion, thyroid tissue, could not be accessed, the study looked at peripheral blood alone. Only the TCR beta chain was sequenced and analyzed. Patients with persistent disease shared more public clonotypes (fewer than 3,000) than newly diagnosed patients did (about 970). Preferential use of TRBV28, TRBJ1-2 and TRBJ2-5 was observed in persistent disease, whereas TRBV20-1 and TRBJ2-1 were favored in newly diagnosed disease. As a limitation, the authors acknowledged that the small sample size may reduce accuracy.

The CDR3 goes from the cysteine to the phenylalanine over 19 residues. Only CDR3 DNA remains: 57 bases, in frame from the first base. CDR1 and CDR2, per the germline V gene, are SGHTA and FQGNSA. Relative to germline, V is missing 0 bases and J is missing 1 base, with 7 bases of the junction outside any gene match. Library method: multiplex PCR. Sequencing was carried out with an Illumina HiSeq 4000. CDR3 regions were amplified by Arm-PCR with iRepertoire HTBI primers to construct TCR beta libraries. Before sequencing, the PCR products underwent gel purification. Turning to the authors' computational methods: A total of 62 TRBV and 14 TRBJ segments were identified across samples and were used for gene usage analysis of CDR3 amino acid clonotypes. COPE and FqMerger were used to merge the filtered high-quality paired reads into contigs. BLAST was used to align contigs to the IMGT TRBV, TRBD and TRBJ reference genes, and CDR3 was defined following IMGT. Any clonotype with a frequency above 0.1% was counted as a highly expanded clone. Repertoire diversity was measured by Shannon entropy, and V-J evenness by the Gini coefficient. Clonotypes shared by more than one individual were considered public. The public reads were reprocessed in TCRdb via fastp at Q25 and MiXCR, keeping in-frame beta chains. Identical CDR3 proteins give one entry, which carries the most common genes and DNA. The V and J calls reflect TCRdb's pipeline rather than the authors' work. The sample includes some 370,000 distinct CDR3 sequences, with approximately 12% observed a single time. The ten biggest clones cover over 15% of the sample.

Separately, the same data were catalogued under a study of T cells in Graves' hyperthyroidism and ophthalmopathy. According to the second study: A patient counted as having stable Graves' hyperthyroidism if no progression to ophthalmopathy occurred over 18 months of follow-up. The hyperthyroidism patients were between 18 and 65 years old and newly diagnosed, with a disease duration of less than 2 months. Patients with uncontrolled infections, other autoimmune diseases, pregnancy or lactation were excluded. Diagnoses relied on clinical symptoms, serum thyroxine and TRAb, thyroid ultrasound and orbital computed tomography. The TCR CDR3 was subjected to a first round of RT-PCR using the HTBI primer set and the Qiagen OneStep RT-PCR kit. Blood samples also contained most of the expanded thyroid clonotypes (frequency above 0.001), which suggests that blood repertoires may reflect thyroid immune responses. In cross-validation, a model built on a 13 V-J signature told ophthalmopathy apart from stable hyperthyroidism with less than 90% sensitivity and around 83% specificity, and in testing the same model reached 80%/75%. During validation, the model predicted progression to ophthalmopathy a median of about 6.3 months ahead of onset, with more than 60% sensitivity and 72.22% specificity. To identify distinguishing TCR V-J signatures, a discovery cohort of some 99 patients was used, comprising 43 with Graves' ophthalmopathy and around 60 with stable Graves' hyperthyroidism. An independent validation cohort of about 19 hyperthyroidism patients and about 15 patients who later progressed to ophthalmopathy tested prospective prediction of ophthalmopathy. The 100 or so discovery patients were randomly split 7:3 into training and test sets. The study also compared thyroid tissue and blood T-cell repertoires from over 5 Graves' hyperthyroidism patients. After sampling, hyperthyroidism patients received methimazole starting at 30 mg daily, and ophthalmopathy patients received high-dose intravenous methylprednisolone. A second multiplex PCR round built the libraries, followed by size selection and purification. Libraries were sequenced paired-end with 100 bp reads on an Illumina HiSeq2000. SOAPnuke was used to process the raw data, removing reads that contained adapters or uncalled bases, had a mean Phred below 15, or lacked an exact match to the constant primer or identifier. COPE v1.2.5 was used to merge the high-quality paired reads, and each unique nucleotide sequence was defined as a clonotype. MiTCR v1.1 was used to align clonotypes to the IMGT TRBV, TRBD and TRBJ reference segments. The analysis included only V-J combinations with a frequency above 0.0001, which together covered around 99% of the repertoires. The TCS score was defined as F50 (clonal expansion) divided by E x V (chaos), with BLOSUM62-based TCRdist calculated between CDR3 peptides within each V-J. Welch's t-statistics and random forest reduced fewer than 550 V-J features to about 13, which were used in a naive Bayes classifier (R e1071). Sample size was not statistically predetermined, and blinding of investigators to group allocation was not performed. According to the paper, TCR Vbeta CDR3 sequencing was carried out on about 140 peripheral blood samples, which came from 40 to 45 ophthalmopathy, around 74 hyperthyroidism and about 17 progressor patients.

The specimen was peripheral blood mononuclear cells (PBMCs), collected at new diagnosis, from a patient treated with antithyroid drugs. The receptor's source is a woman aged 18 to 35 with Graves disease. Donor details come from another sample of the same person, matched by shared clones. This receptor chain uses TRBV7-2 and TRBJ2-3, with 13 central nucleotides matching TRBD2. The nucleotides read TGTGCCAGCAGCTTAGCTTTCGGACTAGCGGGAGAGGGCACAGATACGCAGTATTTT. Translation gives CASSLAFGLAGEGTDTQYF.